This T cell receptor beta chain originates from a study of T cell repertoires in cytomegalovirus infection. Background on the study: Both a matching HLA type and CMV infection were indicated by public TCR beta signatures. General study results and limits: It was HLA-C-restricted CMV-specific TCR beta clonotypes that dominated the response ex vivo. Cumulative frequency of public TCR beta families picked out carriers of CMV plus the relevant HLA.

Germline CDR1 is MGHRA and CDR2 is YSYEKL. The CDR3 length is 11 residues. One entry per CDR3 protein results from TCRdb running MiXCR on the reads. Seen here are 250,000 to 300,000 distinct CDR3 sequences, about a sixth observed once, and the top ten hold around 43%. In the case of this clonotype: As yet, its antigen is unknown. Germline is not matched at one junction end, which may reflect a read error.

V and J are TRBV4-1 and TRBJ1-3; D ambiguous. The clonotype comes from a human donor in good health (CMV status not recorded). Some clones in this sample may be carry-over from other donors' samples. The specimen sequenced was CD8+ T cells from PBMCs. The CDR3 DNA reads TGTGCCAGCGGATGGGGAAACACCATATATTTT. It codes for CASGWGNTIYF.